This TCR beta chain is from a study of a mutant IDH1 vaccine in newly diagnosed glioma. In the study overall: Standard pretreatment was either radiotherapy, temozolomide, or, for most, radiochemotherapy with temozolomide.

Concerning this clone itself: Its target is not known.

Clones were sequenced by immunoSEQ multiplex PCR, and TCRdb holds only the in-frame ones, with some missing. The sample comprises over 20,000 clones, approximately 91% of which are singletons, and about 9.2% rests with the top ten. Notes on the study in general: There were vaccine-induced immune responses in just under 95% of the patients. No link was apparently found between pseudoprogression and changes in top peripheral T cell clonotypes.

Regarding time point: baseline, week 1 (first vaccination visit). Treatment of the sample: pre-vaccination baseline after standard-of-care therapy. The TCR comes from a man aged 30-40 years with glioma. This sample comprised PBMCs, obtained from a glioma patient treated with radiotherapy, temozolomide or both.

The CDR3 is CASSQDPSGSSYEQYF. The CDR3 DNA reads as TGCGCCAGCAGCCAAGATCCTAGCGGGTCCTCCTACGAGCAGTACTTC. The J gene is TRBJ2-7, the V gene TRBV4-1, with TRBD2 identical over 8 bases. The CDR3 is 16 amino acids. Looked up from germline, CDR1 is MGHRA and CDR2 is YSYEKL. V was clipped by 0 bases and J by 0 bases; unmatched bases: 4.